This T cell receptor beta chain was sequenced in a study of CD8 T cells in Susac syndrome. The overall study: Treatment status at blood draw for the Susac syndrome patients was therapy-naive, corticosteroids, or intravenous immunoglobulin alone.

This CDR3 comprises 13 residues. Looked up from germline, CDR1 is SQVTM and CDR2 is ANQGSEA. Trimming at V came to 6 bases and at J to 4 bases, leaving 9 bases not matched to a gene. RNA in amounts of about 0.45 to 1 ug was reverse transcribed with random hexamers. TCR beta CDR3 was amplified by immunoSEQ multiplex PCR. This amplification extended across 54 Vbeta and 13 Jbeta segments. TCRdb reprocessed the immunoSEQ multiplex PCR reads with MiXCR, giving one entry per CDR3 protein. The top ten hold 0.08% to 0.11% of the sample, which has 200,000 to 300,000 distinct CDR3 sequences, 96% seen once. Sequenced input: CD4+ T cells from PBMCs. This TCR was sampled from a human donor with Susac syndrome. The chain has TRBV29-1 and TRBJ2-7; 7 bases fit TRBD1. The CDR3 reads CSVQDRAMYEQYF. For the CDR3, the DNA is TGCAGCGTGCAAGACAGGGCAATGTACGAGCAGTACTTC.